The present entry profiles one T cell receptor beta chain with its context. The sample comes from a study of T cell responses to AZD1222 COVID-19 vaccine. V lost 4 bases, J lost 3 bases, and 8 bases stayed unmatched. The CDR3 is 15 amino acids. Germline V gives CDR1 SGHDN, CDR2 FVKESK. Method: immunoSEQ multiplex PCR; TCRdb's copy keeps in-frame clones and lacks some. Among 130,000 or so clones, about 86% were seen once, and the ten largest hold around 12%. The clonotype originates from an adult in good health. The V call is TRBV14, the J call TRBJ1-2, with 7 bases aligning to TRBD1. Sequenced material: peripheral blood, taken on day 0 of AZD1222 vaccination. DNA of the CDR3: TGTGCCAGCAGCCCGCTCGGACAGGAAGACTATGGCTACACCTTC. This translates into CASSPLGQEDYGYTF.